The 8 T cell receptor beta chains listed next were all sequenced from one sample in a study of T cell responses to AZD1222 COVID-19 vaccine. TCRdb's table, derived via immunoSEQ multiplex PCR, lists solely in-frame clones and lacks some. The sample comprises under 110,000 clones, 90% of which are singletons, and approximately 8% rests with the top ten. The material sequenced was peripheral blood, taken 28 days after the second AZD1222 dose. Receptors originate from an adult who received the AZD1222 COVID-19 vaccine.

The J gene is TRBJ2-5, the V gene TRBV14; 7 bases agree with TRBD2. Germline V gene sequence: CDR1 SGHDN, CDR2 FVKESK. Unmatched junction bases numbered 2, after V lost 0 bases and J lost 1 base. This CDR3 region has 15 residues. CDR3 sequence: CASSQELAVQETQYF. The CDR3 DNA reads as TGTGCCAGCAGCCAAGAGCTAGCGGTCCAAGAGACCCAGTACTTC.

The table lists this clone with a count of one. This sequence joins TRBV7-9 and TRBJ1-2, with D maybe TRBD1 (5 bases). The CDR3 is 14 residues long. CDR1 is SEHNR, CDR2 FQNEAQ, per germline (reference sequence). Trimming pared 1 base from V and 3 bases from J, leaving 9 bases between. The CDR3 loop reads CASSLGGLDYGYTF. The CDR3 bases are TGTGCCAGCAGCTTAGGGGGGTTGGACTATGGCTACACCTTC.

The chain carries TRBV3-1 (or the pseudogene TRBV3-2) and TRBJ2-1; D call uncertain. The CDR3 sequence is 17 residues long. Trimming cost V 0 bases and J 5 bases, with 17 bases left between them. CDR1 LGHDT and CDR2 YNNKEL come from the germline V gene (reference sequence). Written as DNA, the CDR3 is TGTGCCAGCAGCCAAGAATCCTCCCCCCCAACTAACAATGAGCAGTTCTTC. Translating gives CASSQESSPPTNNEQFF.

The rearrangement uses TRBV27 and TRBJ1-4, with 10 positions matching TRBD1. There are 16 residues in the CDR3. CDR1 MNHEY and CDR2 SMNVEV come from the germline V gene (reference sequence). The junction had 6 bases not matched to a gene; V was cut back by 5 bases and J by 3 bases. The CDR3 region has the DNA TGTGCCAGCAGTATGGACAGGGGGAGTCCTAATGAAAAACTGTTTTTT. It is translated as CASSMDRGSPNEKLFF.

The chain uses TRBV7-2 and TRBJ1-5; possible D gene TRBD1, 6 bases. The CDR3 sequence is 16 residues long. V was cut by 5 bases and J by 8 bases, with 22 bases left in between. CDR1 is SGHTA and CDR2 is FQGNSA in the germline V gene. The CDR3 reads CASSPPGQSREKPQHF. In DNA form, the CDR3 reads TGTGCCAGCAGCCCTCCGGGACAAAGTAGGGAAAAGCCCCAGCATTTT.

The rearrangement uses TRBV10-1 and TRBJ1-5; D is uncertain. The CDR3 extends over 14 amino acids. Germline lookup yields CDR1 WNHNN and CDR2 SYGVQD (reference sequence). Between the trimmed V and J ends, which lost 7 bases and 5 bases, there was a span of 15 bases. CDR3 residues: CASTHGERHQPQHF. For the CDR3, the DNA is TGCGCCAGCACCCACGGGGAGCGGCATCAGCCCCAGCATTTT.

CDR3 sequence reads: CASSYSLLNTEAFF. The CDR3 DNA is TGTGCCAGCAGTTACAGCCTTTTGAACACTGAAGCTTTCTTT. The genes are TRBV6-2 or TRBV6-3 and TRBJ1-1; the D is unclear. Per germline, CDR1 MNHEY and CDR2 SVGEGT. CDR3 size: 14 residues. Trimming removed 2 bases from V and 0 bases from J, with 7 bases in between.

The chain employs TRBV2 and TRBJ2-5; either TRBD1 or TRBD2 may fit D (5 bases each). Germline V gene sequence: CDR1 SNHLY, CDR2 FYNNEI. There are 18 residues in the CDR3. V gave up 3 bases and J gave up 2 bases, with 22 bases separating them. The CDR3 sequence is CASSEAGTGNSLQETQYF. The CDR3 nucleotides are TGTGCCAGCAGTGAGGCCGGGACGGGAAACTCTCTGCAAGAGACCCAGTACTTC.